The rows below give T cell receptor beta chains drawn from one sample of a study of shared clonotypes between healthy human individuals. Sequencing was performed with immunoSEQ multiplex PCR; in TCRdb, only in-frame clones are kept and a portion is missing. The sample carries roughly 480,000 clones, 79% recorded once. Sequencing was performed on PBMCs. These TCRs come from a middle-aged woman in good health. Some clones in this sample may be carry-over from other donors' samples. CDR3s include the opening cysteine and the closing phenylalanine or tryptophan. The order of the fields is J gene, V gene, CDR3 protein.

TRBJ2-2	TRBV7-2	CASSLVGGGELFF
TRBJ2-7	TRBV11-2	CASSLDLGNSYEQYF
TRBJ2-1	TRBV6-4	CASSDKSGEREQFF
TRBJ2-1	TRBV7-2	CASNPVDSYNEQFF
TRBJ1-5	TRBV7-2	CASSLALGRDQPQHF
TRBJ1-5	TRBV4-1	CASSLSEGTGGQPQHF
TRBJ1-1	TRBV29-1	CSARTGGGTEAFF
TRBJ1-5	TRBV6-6	CASSLVDSGQPQHF
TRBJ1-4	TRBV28	CASSPWGARAEKLFF
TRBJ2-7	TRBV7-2	CASSLGRETYEQYF
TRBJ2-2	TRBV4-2	CASSPLAGVSYGELFF
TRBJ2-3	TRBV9	CASSVGVGRTDTQYF
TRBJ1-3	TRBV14	CASSQALGNTIYF
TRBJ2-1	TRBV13	CASSLVYIAGGSNEQFF
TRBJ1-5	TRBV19	CASTQGQSGQPQHF
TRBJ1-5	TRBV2	CASSRQSYSNQPQHF
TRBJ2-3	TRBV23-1	CASSQNRGTDTQYF
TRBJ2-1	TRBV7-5	CASDRLAVGNEQFF
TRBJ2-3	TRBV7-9	CASSPASGRTDTQYF
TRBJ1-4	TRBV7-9	CASSLSLTATNEKLFF
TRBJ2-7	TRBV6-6	CASSYSGTGGKYEQYF
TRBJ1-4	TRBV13	CASSPRDSTEKLFF
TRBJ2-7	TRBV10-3	CAISESGRPNF
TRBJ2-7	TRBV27	CASKETSGGTVYEQYF
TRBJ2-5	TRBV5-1	CASSLGTSEETQYF
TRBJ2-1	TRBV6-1	CASSETSVRNEQFF
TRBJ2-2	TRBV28	CASSFPGPTGELFF
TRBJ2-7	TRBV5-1	CASSPDPGQGYEQYF
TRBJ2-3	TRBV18	CASSPFTDSIDTDTQYF
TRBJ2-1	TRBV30	CAWSEGRGVDEQFF
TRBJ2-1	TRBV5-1	CASSLGGGPGTEQFF
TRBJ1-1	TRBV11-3	CASSLGQGNTEAFF
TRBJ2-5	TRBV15	CATSRDWETQYF
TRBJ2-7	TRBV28	CATTGDRAYEQYF
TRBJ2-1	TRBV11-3	CASSLDFFSRANNEQFF
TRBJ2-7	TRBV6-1	CASSDNRGYEQYF
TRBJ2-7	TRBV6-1	CASAASGTYEQYF
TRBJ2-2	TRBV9	CASSVGSSGNTGELFF
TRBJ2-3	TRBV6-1	CASVAGGPSDTQYF
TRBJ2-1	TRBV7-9	CASGGREHLYNEQFF
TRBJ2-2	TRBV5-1	CASSLGGLVGTGELFF
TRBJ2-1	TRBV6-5	CASSYSLAGGYEQFF
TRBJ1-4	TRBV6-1	CASSPQGAGDEKLFF
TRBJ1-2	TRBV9	CASSVDEVGRGYGYTF
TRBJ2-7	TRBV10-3	CAISAGQPYEQYF
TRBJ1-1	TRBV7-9	CASGRQGNTEAFF
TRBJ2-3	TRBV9	CASSPQGLELDTQYF
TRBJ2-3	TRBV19	CASSIGAGGTDTQYF
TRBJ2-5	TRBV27	CASTGKWEETQYF
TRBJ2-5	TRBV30	CAWSVRVQETQYF
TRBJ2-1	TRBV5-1	CASSLEAPGLAGYEQFF
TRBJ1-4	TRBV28	CASSADRGLGEKLFF
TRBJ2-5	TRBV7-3	CASSPPGEETQYF